The TCR beta chain under discussion was sequenced for a study of blood T cell repertoires in COVID-19. Study details: The United States, Italy and Spain supplied acute and convalescent COVID-19 samples. T cells, B-cell-depleted T cells, or PBMCs supplied cDNA or gDNA.

Seattle participants joined during active infection and were tracked over time. The germline gives CDR1 KGHSH, CDR2 LQKENI. The trim removed 3 bases at V and 3 bases at J, leaving 4 bases unmatched. The CDR3 has 15 residues. This table comes from immunoSEQ multiplex PCR, and its TCRdb copy is limited to in-frame clones, with some not included. This sample yields some 360,000 clones, of which around 87% are seen a single time; under 3% belongs to the top ten. The receptor comes from a woman aged 60-75 years with COVID-19, enrolled during active disease. This chain uses TRBV18 with TRBJ1-1, with 10 bases matching TRBD1. Material: peripheral blood. The CDR3: CASSPLGQGDTEAFF. DNA of the CDR3: TGTGCCAGCTCACCCTTAGGACAGGGGGACACTGAAGCTTTCTTT.